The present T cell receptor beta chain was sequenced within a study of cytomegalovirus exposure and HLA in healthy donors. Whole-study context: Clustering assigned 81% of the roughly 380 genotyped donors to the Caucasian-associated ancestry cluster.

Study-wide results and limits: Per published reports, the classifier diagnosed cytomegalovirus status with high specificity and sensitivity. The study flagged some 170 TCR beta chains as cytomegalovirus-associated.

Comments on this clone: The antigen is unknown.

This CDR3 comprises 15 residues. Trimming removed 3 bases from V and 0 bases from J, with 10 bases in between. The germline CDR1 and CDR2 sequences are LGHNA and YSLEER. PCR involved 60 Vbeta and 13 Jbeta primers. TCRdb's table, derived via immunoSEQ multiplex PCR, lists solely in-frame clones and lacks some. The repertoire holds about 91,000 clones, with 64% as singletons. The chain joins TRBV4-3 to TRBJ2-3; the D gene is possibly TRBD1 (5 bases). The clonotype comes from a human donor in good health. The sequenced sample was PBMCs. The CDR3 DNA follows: TGCGCCAGCAGCCAGATCAGGGTTAGCACAGATACGCAGTATTTT. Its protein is CASSQIRVSTDTQYF.